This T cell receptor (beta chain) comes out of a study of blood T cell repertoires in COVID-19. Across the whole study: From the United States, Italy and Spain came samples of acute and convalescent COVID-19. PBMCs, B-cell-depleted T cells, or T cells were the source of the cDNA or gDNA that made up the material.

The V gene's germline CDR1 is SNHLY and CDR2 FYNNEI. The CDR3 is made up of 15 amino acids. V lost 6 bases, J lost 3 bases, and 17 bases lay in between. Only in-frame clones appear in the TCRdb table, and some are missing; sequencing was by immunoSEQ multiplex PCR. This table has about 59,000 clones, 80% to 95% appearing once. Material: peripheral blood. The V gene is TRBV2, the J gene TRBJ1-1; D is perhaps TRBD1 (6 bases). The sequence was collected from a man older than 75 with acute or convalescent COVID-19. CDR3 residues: CASRSQGMGDTEAFF. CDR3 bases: TGTGCCAGCAGATCTCAGGGGATGGGGGACACTGAAGCTTTCTTT.